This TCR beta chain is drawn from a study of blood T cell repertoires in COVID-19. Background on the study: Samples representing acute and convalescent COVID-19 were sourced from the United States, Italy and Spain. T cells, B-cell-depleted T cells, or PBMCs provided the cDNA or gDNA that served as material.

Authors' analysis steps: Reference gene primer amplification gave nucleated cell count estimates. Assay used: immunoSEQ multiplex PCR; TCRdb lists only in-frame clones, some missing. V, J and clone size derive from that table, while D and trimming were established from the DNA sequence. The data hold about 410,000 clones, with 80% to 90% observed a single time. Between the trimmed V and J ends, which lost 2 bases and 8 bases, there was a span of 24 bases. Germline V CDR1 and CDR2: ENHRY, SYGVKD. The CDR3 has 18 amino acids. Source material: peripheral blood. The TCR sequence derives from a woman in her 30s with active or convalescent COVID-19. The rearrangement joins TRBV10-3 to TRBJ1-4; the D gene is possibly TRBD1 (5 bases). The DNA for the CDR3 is TGTGCCATCAGTGAGGACCTGCTAATCACAGGAGTCGGAGAAAAACTGTTTTTT. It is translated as CAISEDLLITGVGEKLFF.